This T cell receptor beta chain was identified during a study of identifying expanded T cells in peripheral blood. The CDR3 has 15 amino acids. CDR1 is GTSNPN, CDR2 SVGIG, per germline (reference sequence). V was pared by 3 bases and J by 7 bases, with 11 bases of the junction left unmatched. Libraries were prepared by immunoSEQ multiplex PCR; TCRdb keeps only in-frame clonotypes and omits some of them. Among around 56,000 clones, over 80% were seen once, and the ten largest hold approximately 17%. During the collection period, no donor immune events like infections were recorded. This clone was found once.

V gene TRBV30 combines with J gene TRBJ2-7, with 11 bases fitting TRBD1. The clonotype originates from a person between 18 and 75 years old in good health. What was sequenced was blood. CDR3 protein: CAWSTFGQGAGEQYF. CDR3 in DNA: TGTGCCTGGAGCACCTTCGGACAGGGGGCGGGAGAGCAGTACTTC.